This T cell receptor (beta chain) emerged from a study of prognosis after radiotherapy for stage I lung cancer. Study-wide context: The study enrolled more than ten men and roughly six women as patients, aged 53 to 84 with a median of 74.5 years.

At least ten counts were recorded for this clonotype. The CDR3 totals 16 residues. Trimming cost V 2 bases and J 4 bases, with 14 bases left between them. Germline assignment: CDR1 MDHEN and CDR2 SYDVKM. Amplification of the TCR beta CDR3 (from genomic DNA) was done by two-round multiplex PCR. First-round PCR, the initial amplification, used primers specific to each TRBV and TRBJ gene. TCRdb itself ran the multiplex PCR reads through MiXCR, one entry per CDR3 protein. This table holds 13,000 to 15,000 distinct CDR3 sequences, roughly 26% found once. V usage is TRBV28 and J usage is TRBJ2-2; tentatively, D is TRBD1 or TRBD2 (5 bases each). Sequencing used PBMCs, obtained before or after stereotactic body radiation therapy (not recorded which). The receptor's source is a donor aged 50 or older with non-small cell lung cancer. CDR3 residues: CASSLTQGAGTGELFF. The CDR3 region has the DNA TGTGCCAGCAGTTTAACCCAGGGTGCGGGCACCGGGGAGCTGTTTTTT. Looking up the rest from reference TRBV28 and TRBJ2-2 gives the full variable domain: DVKVTQSSRYLVKRTGEKVFLECVQDMDHENMFWYRQDPGLGLRLIYFSYDVKMKEKGDIPEGYSVSREKKERFSLILESASTNQTSMYLCASSLTQGAGTGELFFGEGSRLTVL.